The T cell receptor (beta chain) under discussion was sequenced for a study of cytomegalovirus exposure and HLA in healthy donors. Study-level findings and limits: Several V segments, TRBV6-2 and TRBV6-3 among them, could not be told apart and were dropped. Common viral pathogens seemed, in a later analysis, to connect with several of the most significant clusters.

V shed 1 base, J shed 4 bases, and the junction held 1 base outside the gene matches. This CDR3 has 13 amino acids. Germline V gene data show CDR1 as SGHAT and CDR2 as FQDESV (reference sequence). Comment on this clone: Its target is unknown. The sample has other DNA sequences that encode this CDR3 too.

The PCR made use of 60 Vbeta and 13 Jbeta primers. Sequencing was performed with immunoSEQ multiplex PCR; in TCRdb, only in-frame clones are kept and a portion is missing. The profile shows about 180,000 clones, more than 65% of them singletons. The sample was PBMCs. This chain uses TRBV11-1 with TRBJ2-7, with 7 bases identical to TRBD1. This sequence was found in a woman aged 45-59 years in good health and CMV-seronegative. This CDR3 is CASSLGRGYEQYF. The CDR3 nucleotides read TGTGCCAGCAGCTTAGGCAGGGGGTACGAGCAGTACTTC.